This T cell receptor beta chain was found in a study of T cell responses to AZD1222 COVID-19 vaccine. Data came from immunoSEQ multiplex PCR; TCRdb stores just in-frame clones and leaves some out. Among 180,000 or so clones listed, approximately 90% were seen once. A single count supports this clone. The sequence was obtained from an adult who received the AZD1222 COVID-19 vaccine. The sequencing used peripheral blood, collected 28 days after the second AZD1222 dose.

This CDR3 reads CASSLAGTEQYF. Written as DNA, the CDR3 is TGTGCCAGCAGCTTGGCAGGGACGGAGCAGTACTTC. The chain links TRBV5-6 to TRBJ2-7; D is possibly TRBD1 or TRBD2 (5 bases each). Trimming cost V 0 bases and J 7 bases, with 8 bases left between them. The CDR3 is 12 residues long. The germline CDR1 and CDR2 sequences are SGHDT and YYEEEE.